The 8 T cell receptor beta chains listed next were all sequenced from one sample in a study of regulatory T cells in long-lasting Graves disease. The authors built TCR beta libraries using iRepertoire HTBI primers and Arm-PCR of CDR3 regions. TCRdb processed the multiplex PCR reads anew with MiXCR; each CDR3 protein has one entry. The data contain about 530,000 distinct CDR3 sequences, 15% to 20% of them singletons. Documented time point: newly diagnosed GD, antithyroid drugs for less than 3 months. Researchers made the TCR library from RNA that was extracted from PBMCs. These sequences were also reported in another study, on T cells in Graves' hyperthyroidism and ophthalmopathy.

This material consisted of peripheral blood mononuclear cells (PBMCs), taken at new diagnosis, from a patient treated with antithyroid drugs. These receptors were obtained from a woman aged 40 to 65 with Graves disease.

The V gene is TRBV25-1, the J gene TRBJ2-1; 12 nucleotides match TRBD2. CDR3 size: 14 residues. J lost 14 bases, V lost 5 bases, and 10 bases had no gene match. Germline lookup yields CDR1 MGHDK and CDR2 SYGVNS. The CDR3 reads CASSPYLAGGLEFF. The DNA of the CDR3 is TGTGCCAGCAGTCCGTATCTAGCGGGGGGGCTAGAGTTCTTC.

This clonotype was recorded many times. This chain joins TRBV10-3 and TRBJ1-1, with D possibly TRBD1 on 5 matching bases. Germline V gene data show CDR1 as ENHRY and CDR2 as SYGVKD. The CDR3 spans 12 residues. The V end was cut by 8 bases, the J end by 4 bases, with 11 bases between. CDR3 sequence (DNA): TGTGCCATCCAGGGAATTGGCACTGAAGCTTTCTTT. Protein: CAIQGIGTEAFF.

This clonotype was seen repeatedly, ten times or more. CDR3 DNA sequence: TGTGCCAGCAGTCCAGCGGGGGGAGACTCCTACGAGCAGTACTTC. This codes for CASSPAGGDSYEQYF. This chain uses TRBV6-1 with TRBJ2-7; 9 bases align to TRBD2. Germline CDR1 is MNHNS and CDR2 is SASEGT. The CDR3 contains 15 residues. The V and J ends lost 5 bases and 0 bases, in that order; junction bases with no gene match: 5.

This clonotype was picked up many times. The rearrangement links TRBV6-1 to TRBJ1-5; 9 nucleotides agree with TRBD1. This CDR3 has 16 amino acids. Germline CDR1 reads MNHNS; CDR2 reads SASEGT. V lost 4 bases and J lost 6; bases outside the gene matches: 10. This CDR3 is CASSVMSTGGGQPQHF. The CDR3 DNA is TGTGCCAGCAGTGTCATGAGCACAGGGGGCGGTCAGCCCCAGCATTTT.

V is TRBV12-3 or TRBV12-4 and J is TRBJ1-2; D gene unclear. Deletions cut 1 base from V and 3 bases from J, with 9 bases between. The CDR3 has 14 amino acids. The CDR3 nucleotides read TGTGCCAGCAGTTTAGATCCTAAGTACTATGGCTACACCTTC. This codes for CASSLDPKYYGYTF.

This clonotype was observed a handful of times. V and J are TRBV11-2 and TRBJ2-1, with 14 nucleotides matching TRBD2. The CDR3 is 17 amino acids. Germline V gene sequence: CDR1 SGHAT, CDR2 FQNNGV. The J segment lost 8 bases and the V segment lost 6 bases, leaving 12 bases of the junction unmatched. This CDR3 reads CASSREGLAGGGYEQFF. The CDR3 DNA is TGTGCCAGCAGTCGTGAAGGACTAGCGGGGGGCGGCTATGAGCAGTTCTTC.

This clonotype was picked up many times. This chain uses TRBV3-1 with TRBJ2-1; no reliable D call. Between the trimmed V and J ends, which lost 4 bases and 7 bases, there was a span of 11 bases. CDR1 and CDR2 from the germline V gene are LGHDT and YNNKEL (reference sequence). There are 13 residues in the CDR3. The CDR3 loop is CASSPAPRNEQFF. The CDR3 DNA reads TGTGCCAGCAGCCCCGCCCCAAGGAATGAGCAGTTCTTC.

V and J are TRBV10-2 and TRBJ2-6; unclear D gene. The germline gives CDR1 WSHSY, CDR2 SAAADI. The CDR3 sequence is 14 residues long. The V end was cut by 2 bases, the J end by 1 base, with 3 bases between. The CDR3 region has the DNA TGCGCCAGCAGTGAGGTATCTGGGGCCAACGTCCTGACTTTC. Translating it yields CASSEVSGANVLTF.